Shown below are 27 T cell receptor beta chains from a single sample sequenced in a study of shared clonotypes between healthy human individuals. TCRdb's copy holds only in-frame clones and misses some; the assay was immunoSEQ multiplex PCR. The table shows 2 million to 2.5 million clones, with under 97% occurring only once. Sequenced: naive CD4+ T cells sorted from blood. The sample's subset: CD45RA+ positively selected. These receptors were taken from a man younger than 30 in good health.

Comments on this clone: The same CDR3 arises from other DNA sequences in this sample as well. CDR3: CASSSRTSGRRYEQYF. The CDR3 nucleotides read TGTGCCAGCAGCTCCCGGACTAGCGGGAGGAGGTACGAGCAGTACTTC. The chain carries TRBV7-2 and TRBJ2-7, with 14 bases identical to TRBD2. Trimming at V came to 4 bases and at J to 4 bases, leaving 6 bases not matched to a gene. The CDR3 has 16 residues. The germline V gene encodes CDR1 SGHTA and CDR2 FQGNSA.

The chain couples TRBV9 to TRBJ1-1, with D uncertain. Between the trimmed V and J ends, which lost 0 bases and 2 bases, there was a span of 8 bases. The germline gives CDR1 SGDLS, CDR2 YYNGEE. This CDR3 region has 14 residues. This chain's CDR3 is CASSVVPINTEAFF. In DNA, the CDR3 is TGTGCCAGCAGCGTAGTCCCTATTAACACTGAAGCTTTCTTT.

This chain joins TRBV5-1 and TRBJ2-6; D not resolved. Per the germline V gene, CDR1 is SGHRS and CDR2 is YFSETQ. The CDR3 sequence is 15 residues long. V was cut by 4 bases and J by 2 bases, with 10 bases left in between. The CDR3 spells CASSRNMAGANVLTF. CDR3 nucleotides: TGCGCCAGCAGCCGGAATATGGCTGGGGCCAACGTCCTGACTTTC.

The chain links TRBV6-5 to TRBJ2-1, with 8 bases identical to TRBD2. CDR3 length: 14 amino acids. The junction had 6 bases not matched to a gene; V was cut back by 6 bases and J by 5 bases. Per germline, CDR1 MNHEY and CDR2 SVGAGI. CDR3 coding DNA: TGTGCCAGCAGCCGGGGGGGTGGGAACAATGAGCAGTTCTTC. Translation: CASSRGGGNNEQFF.

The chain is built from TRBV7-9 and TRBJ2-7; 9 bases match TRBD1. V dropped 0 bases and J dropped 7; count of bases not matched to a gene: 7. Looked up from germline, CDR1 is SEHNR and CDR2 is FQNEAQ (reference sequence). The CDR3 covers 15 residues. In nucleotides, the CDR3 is TGTGCCAGCAGCTTAGCAGGACAGGGGCTAGGGGAGCAGTACTTC. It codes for CASSLAGQGLGEQYF.

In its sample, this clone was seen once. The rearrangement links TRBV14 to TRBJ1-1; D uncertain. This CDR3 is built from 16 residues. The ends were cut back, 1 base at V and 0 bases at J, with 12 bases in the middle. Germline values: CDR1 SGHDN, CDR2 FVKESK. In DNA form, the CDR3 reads TGTGCCAGCAGCCAAGCCCGCACACACTTGAACACTGAAGCTTTCTTT. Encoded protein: CASSQARTHLNTEAFF.

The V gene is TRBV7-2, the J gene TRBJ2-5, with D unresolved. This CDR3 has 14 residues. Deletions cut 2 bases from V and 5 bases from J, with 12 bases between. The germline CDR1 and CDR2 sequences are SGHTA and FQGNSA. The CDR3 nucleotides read TGTGCCAGCAGCTTATCGGCTCGAATGGAGACCCAGTACTTC. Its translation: CASSLSARMETQYF.

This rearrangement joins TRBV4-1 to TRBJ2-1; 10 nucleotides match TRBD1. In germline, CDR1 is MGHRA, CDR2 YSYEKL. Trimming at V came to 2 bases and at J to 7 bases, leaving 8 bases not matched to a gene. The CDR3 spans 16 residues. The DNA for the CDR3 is TGCGCCAGCAGCCAATCTCCGGGACAGGGGCTTAATGAGCAGTTCTTC. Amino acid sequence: CASSQSPGQGLNEQFF.

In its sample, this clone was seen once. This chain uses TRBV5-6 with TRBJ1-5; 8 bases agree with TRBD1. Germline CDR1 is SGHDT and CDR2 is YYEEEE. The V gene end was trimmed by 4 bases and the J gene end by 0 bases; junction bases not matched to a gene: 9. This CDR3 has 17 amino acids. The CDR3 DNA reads TGTGCCAGCAGCCTATGGACAGGGATCTTTAGCAATCAGCCCCAGCATTTT. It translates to CASSLWTGIFSNQPQHF.

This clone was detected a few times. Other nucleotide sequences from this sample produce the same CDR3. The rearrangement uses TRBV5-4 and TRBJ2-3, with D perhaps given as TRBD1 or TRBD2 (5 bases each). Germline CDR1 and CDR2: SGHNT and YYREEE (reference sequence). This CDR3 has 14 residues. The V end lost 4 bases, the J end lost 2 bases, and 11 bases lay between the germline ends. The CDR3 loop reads CASSPGTFTDTQYF. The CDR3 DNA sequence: TGTGCCAGCAGCCCCGGGACCTTCACAGATACGCAGTATTTT.

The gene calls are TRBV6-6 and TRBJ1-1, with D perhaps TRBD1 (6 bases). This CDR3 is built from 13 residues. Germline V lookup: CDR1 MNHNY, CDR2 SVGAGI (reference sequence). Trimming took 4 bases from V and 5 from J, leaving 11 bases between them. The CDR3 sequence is CASSWGGRTEAFF. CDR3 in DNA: TGTGCCAGCAGTTGGGGGGGGCGGACTGAAGCTTTCTTT.

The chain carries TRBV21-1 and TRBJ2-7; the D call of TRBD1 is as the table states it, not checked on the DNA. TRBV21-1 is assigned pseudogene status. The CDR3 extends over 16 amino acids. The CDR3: CASSKPTGGENYEQYF. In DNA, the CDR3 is TGTGCCAGCAGCAAACCGACAGGGGGCGAAAACTACGAGCAGTACTTC.

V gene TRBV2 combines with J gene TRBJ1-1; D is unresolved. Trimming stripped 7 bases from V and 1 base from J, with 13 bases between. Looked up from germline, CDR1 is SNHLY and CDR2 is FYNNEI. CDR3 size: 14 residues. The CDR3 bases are TGTGCCAGCAAATGGGTTCCGTCGAACACTGAAGCTTTCTTT. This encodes CASKWVPSNTEAFF.

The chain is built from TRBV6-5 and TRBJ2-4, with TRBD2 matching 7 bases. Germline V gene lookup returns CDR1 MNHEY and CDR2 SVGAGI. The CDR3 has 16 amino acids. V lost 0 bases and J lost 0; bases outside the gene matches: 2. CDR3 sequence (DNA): TGTGCCAGCAGTTACTCGGGCGGGGGAGCCAAAAACATTCAGTACTTC. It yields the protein CASSYSGGGAKNIQYF.

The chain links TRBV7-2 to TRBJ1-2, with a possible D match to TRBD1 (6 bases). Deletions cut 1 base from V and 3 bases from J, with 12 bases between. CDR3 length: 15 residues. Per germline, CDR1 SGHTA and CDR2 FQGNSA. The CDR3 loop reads CASSLEQGGYYGYTF. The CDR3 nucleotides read TGTGCCAGCAGCTTAGAACAGGGAGGGTACTATGGCTACACCTTC.

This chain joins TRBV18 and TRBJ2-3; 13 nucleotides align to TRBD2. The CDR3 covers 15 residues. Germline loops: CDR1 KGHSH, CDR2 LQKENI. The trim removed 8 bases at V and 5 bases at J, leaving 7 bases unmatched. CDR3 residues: CASQLAGGPGDTQYF. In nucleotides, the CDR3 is TGTGCCAGCCAACTAGCGGGAGGGCCAGGAGATACGCAGTATTTT.

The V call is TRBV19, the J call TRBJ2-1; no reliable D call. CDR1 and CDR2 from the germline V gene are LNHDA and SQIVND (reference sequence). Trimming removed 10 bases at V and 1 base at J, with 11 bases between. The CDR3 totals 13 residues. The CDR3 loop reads CATSAESYNEQFF. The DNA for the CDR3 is TGTGCCACCAGCGCGGAGTCCTACAATGAGCAGTTCTTC.

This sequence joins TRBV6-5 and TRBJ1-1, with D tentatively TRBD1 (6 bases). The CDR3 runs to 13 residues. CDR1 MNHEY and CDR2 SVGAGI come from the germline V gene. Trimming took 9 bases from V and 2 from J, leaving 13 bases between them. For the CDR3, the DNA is TGTGCCAGTAACCTGGGGGGCAACACTGAAGCTTTCTTT. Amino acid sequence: CASNLGGNTEAFF.

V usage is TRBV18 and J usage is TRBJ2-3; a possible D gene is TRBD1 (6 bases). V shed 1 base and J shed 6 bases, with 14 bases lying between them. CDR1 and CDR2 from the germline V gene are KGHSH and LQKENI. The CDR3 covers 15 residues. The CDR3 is CASSPQTGSADTQYF. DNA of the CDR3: TGTGCCAGCTCACCACAGACAGGATCAGCGGATACGCAGTATTTT.

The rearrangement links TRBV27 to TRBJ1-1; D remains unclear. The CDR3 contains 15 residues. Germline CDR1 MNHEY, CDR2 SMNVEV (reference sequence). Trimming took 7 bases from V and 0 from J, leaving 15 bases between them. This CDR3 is CASMRSPLMNTEAFF. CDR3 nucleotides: TGTGCCAGCATGCGCTCCCCGCTTATGAACACTGAAGCTTTCTTT.

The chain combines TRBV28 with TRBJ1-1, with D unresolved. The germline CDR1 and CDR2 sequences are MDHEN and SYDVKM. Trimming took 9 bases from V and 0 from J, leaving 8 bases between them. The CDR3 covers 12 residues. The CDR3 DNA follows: TGTGCCAGTCGATCCGTGAACACTGAAGCTTTCTTT. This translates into CASRSVNTEAFF.

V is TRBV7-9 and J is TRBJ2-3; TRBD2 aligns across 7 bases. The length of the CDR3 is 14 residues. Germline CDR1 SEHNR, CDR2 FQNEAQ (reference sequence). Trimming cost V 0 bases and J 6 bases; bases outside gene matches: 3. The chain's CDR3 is CASSLAAGVDTQYF. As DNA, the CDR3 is TGTGCCAGCAGCTTAGCGGCGGGGGTGGATACGCAGTATTTT. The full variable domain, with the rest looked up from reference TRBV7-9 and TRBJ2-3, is DTGVSQNPRHKITKRGQNVTFRCDPISEHNRLYWYRQTLGQGPEFLTYFQNEAQLEKSRLLSDRFSAERPKGSFSTLEIQRTEQGDSAMYLCASSLAAGVDTQYFGPGTRLTVL.

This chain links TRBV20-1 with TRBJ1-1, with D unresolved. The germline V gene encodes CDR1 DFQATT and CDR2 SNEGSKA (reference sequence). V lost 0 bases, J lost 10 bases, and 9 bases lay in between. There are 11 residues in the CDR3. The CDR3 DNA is TGCAGTGCTAGAGATCCCCCCGGAGCTTTCTTT. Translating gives CSARDPPGAFF.

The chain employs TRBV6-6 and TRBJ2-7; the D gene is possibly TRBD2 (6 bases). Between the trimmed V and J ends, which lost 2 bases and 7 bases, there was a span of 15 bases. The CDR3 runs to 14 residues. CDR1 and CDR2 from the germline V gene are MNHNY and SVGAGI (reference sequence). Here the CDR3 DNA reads TGTGCCAGCAGTTACCCCGGAGGGGAACGGGAGCAGTACTTC. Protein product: CASSYPGGEREQYF.

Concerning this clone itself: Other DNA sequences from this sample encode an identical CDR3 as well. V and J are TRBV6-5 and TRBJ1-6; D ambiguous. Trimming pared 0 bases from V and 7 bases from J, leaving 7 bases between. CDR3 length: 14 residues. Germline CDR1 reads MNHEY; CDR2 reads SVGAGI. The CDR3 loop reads CASSYSGRNSPLHF. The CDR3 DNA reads TGTGCCAGCAGTTACTCGGGTAGGAATTCACCCCTCCACTTT.

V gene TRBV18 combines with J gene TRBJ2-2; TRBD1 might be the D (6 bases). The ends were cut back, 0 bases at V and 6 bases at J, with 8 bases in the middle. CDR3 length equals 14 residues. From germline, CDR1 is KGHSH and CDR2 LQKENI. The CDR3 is CASSPPQGAGELFF. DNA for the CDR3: TGTGCCAGCTCACCACCACAGGGAGCCGGGGAGCTGTTTTTT.

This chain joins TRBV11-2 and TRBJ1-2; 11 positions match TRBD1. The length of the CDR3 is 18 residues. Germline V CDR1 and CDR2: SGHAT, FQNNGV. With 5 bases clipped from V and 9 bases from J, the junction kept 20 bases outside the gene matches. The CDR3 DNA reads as TGTGCCAGCAGCCCTCGCGTCGGGACAGGGGGTGATTCTATGAGCTACACCTTC. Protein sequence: CASSPRVGTGGDSMSYTF.